The 11 T cell receptor beta chains below were found in one sample sequenced in a study of blood T cell repertoires in COVID-19. Assay: immunoSEQ multiplex PCR; the TCRdb copy retains only in-frame clones and omits some. The sample includes 140,000 to 150,000 clones, roughly 76% of them seen just once. The sample comprised peripheral blood. The receptor set was obtained from a human donor with acute or convalescent COVID-19. The donor label of this sample is uncertain.

This clone was observed a single time. This rearrangement joins TRBV4-1 to TRBJ1-5, with D unclear. CDR1 is MGHRA, CDR2 YSYEKL, per germline. V lost 1 base and J lost 7, with 14 bases in between. The CDR3 contains 15 residues. CDR3 DNA sequence: TGCGCCAGCAGCCAAGCCCCAACCAGCGAGCAGCCCCAGCATTTT. Residues: CASSQAPTSEQPQHF.

This chain links TRBV7-3 with TRBJ1-1, with D maybe TRBD1 (6 bases). Germline V gene sequence: CDR1 SGHTA, CDR2 FQGTGA. V was pared by 4 bases and J by 3 bases, with 12 bases between. The CDR3 length is 14 residues. This chain's CDR3 is CASSSTGRDTEAFF. In nucleotides, the CDR3 is TGTGCCAGCAGCTCCACAGGGAGGGACACTGAAGCTTTCTTT.

The chain joins TRBV19 to TRBJ1-5; D not resolved. Germline V CDR1 and CDR2: LNHDA, SQIVND (reference sequence). Deletions cut 3 bases from V and 4 bases from J, with 7 bases between. This CDR3 is 13 amino acids long. The CDR3: CASSIWQNQPQHF. CDR3 bases: TGTGCCAGTAGTATTTGGCAGAATCAGCCCCAGCATTTT.

V is TRBV6-5 and J is TRBJ1-6; D perhaps matches TRBD1 (5 bases). Per the germline V gene, CDR1 is MNHEY and CDR2 is SVGAGI. The CDR3 runs to 16 residues. With 0 bases removed from V and 10 bases from J, the gap between germline ends came to 16 bases. The DNA for the CDR3 is TGTGCCAGCAGTTACTCCGGACCCTGGGAGGGGTCACCCCTCCACTTT. It specifies CASSYSGPWEGSPLHF.

The J gene is TRBJ2-1, the V gene TRBV11-2; 10 bases match TRBD2. The CDR3 runs 15 residues. Germline CDR1 is SGHAT and CDR2 is FQNNGV. V lost 1 base to trimming and J lost 8 bases; unmatched junction nucleotides: 5. CDR3 protein: CASSLGGLAYDEQFF. The DNA of the CDR3 is TGTGCCAGCAGCTTAGGGGGACTAGCGTACGATGAGCAGTTCTTC.

The V gene is TRBV18, the J gene TRBJ2-6, with a weak D call TRBD2 (6 bases). CDR1 KGHSH and CDR2 LQKENI come from the germline V gene. Trimming left V 8 bases short and J 1 base short, with 12 bases between. This CDR3 is 15 amino acids long. CDR3 DNA: TGTGCCAGCCGCATGGGAGGTTCTGGGGCCAACGTCCTGACTTTC. This codes for CASRMGGSGANVLTF.

The chain has TRBV10-3 and TRBJ2-1; possible D gene TRBD1, 5 bases. From germline, CDR1 is ENHRY and CDR2 SYGVKD. V was pared by 8 bases and J by 10 bases, with 18 bases between. The CDR3 spans 13 residues. The CDR3 DNA sequence: TGTGCCATCGGACCTAGGGGCTTGGGGGAGCAGTTCTTC. Protein product: CAIGPRGLGEQFF.

V gene TRBV2 combines with J gene TRBJ1-3; D call uncertain. The CDR3 has 14 residues. Trimming shortened V by 8 bases and J by 3 bases, and 14 bases separated the two germline ends. The V gene's germline CDR1 is SNHLY and CDR2 FYNNEI. For the CDR3, the DNA is TGTGCCAGCTCCTCCGGGTCCCTTGGAAACACCATATATTTT. Its protein product is CASSSGSLGNTIYF.

V and J are TRBV7-3 and TRBJ2-3; weak D call: TRBD1 (5 bases). The CDR3 has 13 amino acids. Germline assignment: CDR1 SGHTA and CDR2 FQGTGA. The V gene lost 6 bases and the J gene lost 1 base, with 8 bases spanning the gap. The chain's CDR3 is CASSPQGTDTQYF. The CDR3 region has the DNA TGTGCCAGCAGTCCACAGGGCACAGATACGCAGTATTTT.

This clone has a handful of counts. The chain employs TRBV27 and TRBJ1-6; 7 nucleotides line up with TRBD1. Germline loops: CDR1 MNHEY, CDR2 SMNVEV (reference sequence). This CDR3 region has 18 residues. The V segment lost 4 bases and the J segment 0 bases; nucleotides outside the gene matches: 9. The CDR3 is CASSSQTGWSSYNSPLHF. The CDR3, as DNA: TGTGCCAGCAGTTCCCAGACAGGGTGGAGCTCCTATAATTCACCCCTCCACTTT.

This rearrangement joins TRBV28 to TRBJ1-3; no reliable D call. Trimming stripped 1 base from V and 8 bases from J, with 12 bases between. In germline, CDR1 is MDHEN, CDR2 SYDVKM. CDR3 length: 14 amino acids. CDR3 region: CASSLYQDKDTIYF. The CDR3 DNA sequence: TGTGCCAGCAGTTTATATCAGGATAAGGACACCATATATTTT.